This TCR beta chain derives from a study of T cell repertoires in cytomegalovirus infection (dated by TCRdb to about 2019). Context from the whole study: Recently identified HLA-C-restricted CMV epitopes, whose presentation resists viral immunomodulation, were targeted by peptide stimulations together with well-studied HLA-B-restricted epitopes. The HLA type of each donor mattered for the analysis, because public TCR beta signatures pointed to carriage of CMV infection along with the matching HLA type. General findings and caveats noted by the study authors: In both this cohort and an independent roughly 400-donor cohort, the cumulative frequency of public TCR beta family members distinguished carriers of CMV infection plus the relevant HLA type. The ex vivo response was dominated by HLA-C-restricted CMV-specific TCR beta clonotypes, and the single most frequent clonotype in two of eight donors was supplied by these HLA-C-restricted clonotypes.

The V end gives up 5 bases and the J end 7 bases, leaving 8 bases in the junction not matched to a gene. The CDR3, from cysteine to phenylalanine, totals 16 residues. Only the CDR3 part of the read is kept: 48 bases, read in frame from the first base. CDR1 and CDR2 were assigned from the germline V gene as MNHEY and SVGEGT. About this clonotype itself: Its antigen remains undetermined. No quality values exist for individual bases; no much larger clone is one base distant.

Per the publication, the treatment or condition label means: in vitro stimulation with specific CMV peptide epitopes to enrich CMV-specific T cells. Sequencing was performed on an Illumina HiSeq 1500. TCRdb itself trimmed the public reads at Q25 with fastp, ran MiXCR and retained productive beta chains. Rows with one shared CDR3 protein collapse into an entry with the most common genes and DNA. A total of about half a million distinct CDR3 sequences appear in this sample, 25% to 35% of them only once. Roughly 16% of the sample rests with the top ten. This sequence originates from a human donor in good health (CMV status not recorded). Some clones in this sample may be carry-over from other donors' samples. The chain is assembled from TRBV6-2 or TRBV6-3 and TRBJ2-3, and TRBD2 aligns with 14 junction nucleotides. The source material was cultured PBMCs, sampled from culture after CMV antigen stimulation. The CDR3 protein: CASSAGTSGSRHTQYF. The base sequence is TGTGCCAGCAGTGCAGGGACTAGCGGGAGTCGGCATACGCAGTATTTT.